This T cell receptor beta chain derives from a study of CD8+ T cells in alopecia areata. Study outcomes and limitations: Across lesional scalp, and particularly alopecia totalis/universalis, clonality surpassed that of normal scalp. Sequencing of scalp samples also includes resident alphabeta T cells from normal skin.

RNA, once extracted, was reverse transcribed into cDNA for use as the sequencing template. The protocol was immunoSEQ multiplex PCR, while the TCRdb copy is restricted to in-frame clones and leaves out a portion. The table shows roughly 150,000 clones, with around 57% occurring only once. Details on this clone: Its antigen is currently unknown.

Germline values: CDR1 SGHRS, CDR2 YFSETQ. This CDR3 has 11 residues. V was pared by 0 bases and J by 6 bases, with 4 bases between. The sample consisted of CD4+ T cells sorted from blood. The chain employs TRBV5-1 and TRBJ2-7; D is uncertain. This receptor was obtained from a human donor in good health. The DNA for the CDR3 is TGCGCCAGCAGCTTGGATCGCGAGCAGTACTTC. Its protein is CASSLDREQYF.